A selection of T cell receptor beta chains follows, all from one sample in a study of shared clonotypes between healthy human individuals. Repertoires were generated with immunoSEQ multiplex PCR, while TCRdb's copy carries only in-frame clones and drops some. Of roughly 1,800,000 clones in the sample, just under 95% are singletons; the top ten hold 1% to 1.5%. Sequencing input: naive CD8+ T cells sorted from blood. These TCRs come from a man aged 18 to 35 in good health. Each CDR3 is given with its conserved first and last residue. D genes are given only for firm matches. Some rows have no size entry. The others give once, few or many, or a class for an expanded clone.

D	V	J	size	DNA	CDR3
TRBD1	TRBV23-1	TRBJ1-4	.	TGCGCCAGCAGTCCCGGGACAGCTAATGAAAAACTGTTTTTT	CASSPGTANEKLFF
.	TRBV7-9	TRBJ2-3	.	TGTGCCAGCAGCCAGACCACAGGGACAGATACGCAGTATTTT	CASSQTTGTDTQYF
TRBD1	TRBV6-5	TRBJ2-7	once	TGTGCCAGCAGAGATCCGGGACAGTCCTCCTACGAGCAGTACTTC	CASRDPGQSSYEQYF
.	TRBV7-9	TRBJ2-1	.	TGTGCCAGCAGCTTAGAGCCGGGAAAGTCCTACAATGAGCAGTTCTTC	CASSLEPGKSYNEQFF
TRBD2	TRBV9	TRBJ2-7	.	TGTGCCAGCAGCGTGAGCGGGGGGACCTACGAGCAGTACTTC	CASSVSGGTYEQYF
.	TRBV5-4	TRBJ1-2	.	TGTGCCAGCAGCTTGGTTAGTGGGGGCAGGAACTATGGCTACACCTTC	CASSLVSGGRNYGYTF
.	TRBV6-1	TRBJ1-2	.	TGTGCCAGCAGTGAAGCTAACACCCCAGTACACTGGTTC	CASSEANTPVHWF
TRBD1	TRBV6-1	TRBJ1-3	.	TGTGCCAGCGGGGGACAGAGCTCTGGAAACACCATATATTTT	CASGGQSSGNTIYF
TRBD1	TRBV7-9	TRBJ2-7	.	TGTGCCAGCAGCCCAGCCGGGACAGGGGACACCTACGAGCAGTACTTC	CASSPAGTGDTYEQYF
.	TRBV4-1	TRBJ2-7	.	TGCGCCAGCAGCCAAGAGTTTGCGGGACAGTCCTACGAGCAGTACTTC	CASSQEFAGQSYEQYF
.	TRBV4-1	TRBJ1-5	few	TGCGCCAGCAGTCCCTCCGGACCCAAAGAGCCCCAGCATTTT	CASSPSGPKEPQHF
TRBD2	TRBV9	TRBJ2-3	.	TGTGCCAGCAGCACGGGGACTAGCGGCACAGATACGCAGTATTTT	CASSTGTSGTDTQYF
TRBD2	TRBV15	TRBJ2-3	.	TGTGCCACCAGCAGAGATTGGGCTAGCGGGGGGCCGGGGAGCACAGATACGCAGTATTTT	CATSRDWASGGPGSTDTQYF
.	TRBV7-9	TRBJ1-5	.	TGTGCCAGCAGCGATTGGGGAGATGGCAATCAGCCCCAGCATTTT	CASSDWGDGNQPQHF
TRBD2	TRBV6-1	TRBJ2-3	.	TGTGCCAGCAGTGGACTAGCGGGAGGATGGACAGATACGCAGTATTTT	CASSGLAGGWTDTQYF
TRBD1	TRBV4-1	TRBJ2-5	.	TGCGCCAGCAGCAGCCCCGGGACAGGTACAGAGACCCAGTACTTC	CASSSPGTGTETQYF
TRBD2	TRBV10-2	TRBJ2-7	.	TGCGCCAGCAGCGGGACTAGCGGACACTCCTACGAGCAGTACTTC	CASSGTSGHSYEQYF
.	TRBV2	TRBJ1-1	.	TGTGCCAGCAGTGACGAGTTTGGGGTGAGCACTGAAGCTTTCTTT	CASSDEFGVSTEAFF
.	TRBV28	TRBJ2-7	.	TGTGCCAGCACCCGGGGTAACGAGCAGTACTTC	CASTRGNEQYF
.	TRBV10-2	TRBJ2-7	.	TGCGCCAGCAGTGATCAGTTCGAGCAGTACTTC	CASSDQFEQYF
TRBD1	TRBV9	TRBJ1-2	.	TGTGCCAGCAGCCCGGCAGGGGGCGCTGGCTACACCTTC	CASSPAGGAGYTF
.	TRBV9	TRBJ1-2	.	TGTGCCAGCAGCGCCGGGGGCAGTGTTGTTGACACCTTC	CASSAGGSVVDTF
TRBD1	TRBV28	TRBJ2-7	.	TGTGCCAGCAGTGTATTATTCCCCGACAGGGGGCTATCTTATAGCTCCTACGAGCAGTACTTC	CASSVLFPDRGLSYSSYEQYF
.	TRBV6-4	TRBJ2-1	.	TGTGCCAGCAGTGACACACCAGGGCCCTACAATGAGCAGTTCTTC	CASSDTPGPYNEQFF
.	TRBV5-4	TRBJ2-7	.	TGTGCCAGCAGTTATGACAGGAGTGAAACCTACGAGCAGTACTTC	CASSYDRSETYEQYF
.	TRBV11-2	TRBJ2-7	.	TGTGCCAGCAGCATAGACTCCCCTGAGCAGTACTTC	CASSIDSPEQYF
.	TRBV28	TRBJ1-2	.	TGTGCCAGCAGTTTAAGGGATTTCTATGGCTACACCTTC	CASSLRDFYGYTF
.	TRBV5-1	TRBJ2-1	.	TGCGCCAGCAGCTTGGGGCTAGGGGATAATGAGCAGTTCTTC	CASSLGLGDNEQFF
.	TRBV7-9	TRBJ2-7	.	TGTGCCAGCAGCTCACAGGTTGCGGGATCCTACGAGCAGTACTTC	CASSSQVAGSYEQYF
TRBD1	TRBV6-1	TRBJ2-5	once	TGTGCCAGCAGGGACAGGGGGCACGAGACCCAGTACTTC	CASRDRGHETQYF
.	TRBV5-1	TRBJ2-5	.	TGCGCCAGCAGCCCCGCGTCGGTCCAAGAGACCCAGTACTTC	CASSPASVQETQYF
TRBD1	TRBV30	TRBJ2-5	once	TGTGCCTGGAGTGTATTTAGGGGGCGCGATGAGACCCAGTACTTC	CAWSVFRGRDETQYF
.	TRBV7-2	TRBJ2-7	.	TGTGCCAGCAGCCCGCGTGGGGAGTGGACGGCTACTGTCGAGCAGTACTTC	CASSPRGEWTATVEQYF
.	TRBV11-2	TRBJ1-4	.	TGTGCCAGCAGGGGGCTGGGTGAAAAACTGTTTTTT	CASRGLGEKLFF
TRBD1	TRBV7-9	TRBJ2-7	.	TGTGCCAGCAGCTTGCAGGCGGGACAGGGCTCCTACGAGCAGTACTTC	CASSLQAGQGSYEQYF
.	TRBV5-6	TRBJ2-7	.	TGTGCCAGCAGCTTCGGGGCCGAGCAGTACTTC	CASSFGAEQYF
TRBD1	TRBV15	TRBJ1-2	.	TGTGCCACCTCCGGGACAGGGGCCTCCTTCTATGGCTACACCTTC	CATSGTGASFYGYTF
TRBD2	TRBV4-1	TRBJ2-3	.	TGCGCCAGCAGCCAAGAGGCGCGGGGGGACACAGATACGCAGTATTTT	CASSQEARGDTDTQYF
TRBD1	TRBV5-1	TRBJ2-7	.	TGCGCCAGCAGCTTATTGGACAGGCACAGCTCCTACGAGCAGTACTTC	CASSLLDRHSSYEQYF
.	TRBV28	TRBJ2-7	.	TGTGCCAGCAGTTCACCCCCTCGAGCCATGGCCTACGAGCAGTACTTC	CASSSPPRAMAYEQYF